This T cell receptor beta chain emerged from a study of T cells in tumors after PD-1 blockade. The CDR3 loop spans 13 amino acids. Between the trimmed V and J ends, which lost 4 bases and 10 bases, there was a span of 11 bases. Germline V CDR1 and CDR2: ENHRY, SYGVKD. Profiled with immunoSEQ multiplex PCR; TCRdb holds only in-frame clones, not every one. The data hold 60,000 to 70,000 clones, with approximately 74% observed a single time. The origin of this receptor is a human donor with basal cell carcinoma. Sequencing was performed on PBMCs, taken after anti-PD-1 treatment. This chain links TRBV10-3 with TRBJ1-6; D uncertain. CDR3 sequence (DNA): TGTGCCATCAGTGGGACCCTAACCTCACCCCTCCACTTT. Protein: CAISGTLTSPLHF.